The 8 T cell receptor beta chains in this list originate from one sample, sequenced in a study of radiation and T cells in renal cell carcinoma. Time point described: blood 4 weeks post-SBRT, at nephrectomy. Treatment of the sample: 15 Gy SBRT to primary tumor, nephrectomy 4 weeks later. Clones were sequenced by immunoSEQ multiplex PCR, and TCRdb holds only the in-frame ones, with some missing. Here the sample spans roughly 58,000 clones, about 80% being singletons. The specimen comprised blood, sampled from a patient whose treatment included radiotherapy and nephrectomy. The receptor set was obtained from a man aged 55 to 69 with renal cell carcinoma.

This clone came up a few times. The V gene is TRBV15, the J gene TRBJ2-3; the match to TRBD2 covers 10 bases. Germline-derived CDR1 and CDR2 are LNHNV and YYDKDF (reference sequence). Trimming removed 1 base from V and 5 bases from J; junction bases left unmatched: 6. The length of the CDR3 is 16 residues. In nucleotides, the CDR3 is TGTGCCACCAGCAGAGGCCAGCGGGAGGGCCGAGATACGCAGTATTTT. Translation: CATSRGQREGRDTQYF.

The chain links TRBV6-6 to TRBJ2-7; 8 positions agree with TRBD1. Looked up from germline, CDR1 is MNHNY and CDR2 is SVGAGI (reference sequence). V trimming: 4 bases; J trimming: 8 bases; junction bases outside the gene matches: 4. The CDR3 extends over 12 amino acids. DNA of the CDR3: TGTGCCAGCAGTTTCGGACAGGGCCAGCAGTACGTC. Amino acid sequence: CASSFGQGQQYV.

J is TRBJ2-6 and V is TRBV9; no definite D call. Per the germline V gene, CDR1 is SGDLS and CDR2 is YYNGEE. V dropped 3 bases and J dropped 1 base, with 11 bases sitting between them. The CDR3 has 16 residues. The chain's CDR3 is CASSESLGSGANVLTF. In DNA form, the CDR3 reads TGTGCCAGCAGCGAGAGTCTAGGGTCTGGGGCCAACGTCCTGACTTTC.

The rearrangement links TRBV19 to TRBJ1-2; TRBD1 might be the D (5 bases). The CDR3 extends over 13 amino acids. Germline V CDR1 and CDR2: LNHDA, SQIVND (reference sequence). The germline V and J ends were trimmed by 3 bases and 2 bases, with 7 bases remaining between them. In DNA, the CDR3 is TGTGCCAGTAGTATTGACAGAAACTATGGCTACACCTTC. This encodes CASSIDRNYGYTF.

Here the CDR3 reads CASSLEASPDTQYF. In DNA, the CDR3 is TGTGCCAGCAGCTTAGAAGCTAGCCCAGATACGCAGTATTTT. This chain links TRBV7-8 with TRBJ2-3; D is possibly TRBD2 (5 bases). Per germline, CDR1 SGHVS and CDR2 FQNEAQ. The ends were cut back, 1 base at V and 4 bases at J, with 9 bases in the middle. There are 14 residues in the CDR3.

V usage is TRBV21-1 and J usage is TRBJ2-6; TRBD2 reflects the table's D call only, with no check against the DNA. TRBV21-1 is termed a pseudogene. The CDR3 runs to 21 residues. CDR3 region: CASSKVITGLKPSSGANVLTF. The CDR3 nucleotides read TGTGCCAGCAGCAAAGTCATTACGGGACTCAAGCCTTCCTCTGGGGCCAACGTCCTGACTTTC.

This rearrangement joins TRBV15 to TRBJ2-3; the D gene could be TRBD1 or TRBD2 (5 bases each). CDR1 and CDR2 from the germline V gene are LNHNV and YYDKDF (reference sequence). V dropped 1 base and J dropped 5 bases, with 7 bases sitting between them. The CDR3 extends over 13 amino acids. CDR3 in amino acids: CATSRAGRDTQYF. CDR3 sequence (DNA): TGTGCCACCAGCAGAGCGGGGCGAGATACGCAGTATTTT.

V and J are TRBV5-6 and TRBJ1-4; D is uncertain. The V end was cut by 0 bases, the J end by 7 bases, with 13 bases between. CDR1 and CDR2 from the germline V gene are SGHDT and YYEEEE. The CDR3 totals 15 residues. The CDR3 here is CASSLEAGIGEKLFF. In nucleotides, the CDR3 is TGTGCCAGCAGCTTGGAAGCTGGGATCGGTGAAAAACTGTTTTTT.